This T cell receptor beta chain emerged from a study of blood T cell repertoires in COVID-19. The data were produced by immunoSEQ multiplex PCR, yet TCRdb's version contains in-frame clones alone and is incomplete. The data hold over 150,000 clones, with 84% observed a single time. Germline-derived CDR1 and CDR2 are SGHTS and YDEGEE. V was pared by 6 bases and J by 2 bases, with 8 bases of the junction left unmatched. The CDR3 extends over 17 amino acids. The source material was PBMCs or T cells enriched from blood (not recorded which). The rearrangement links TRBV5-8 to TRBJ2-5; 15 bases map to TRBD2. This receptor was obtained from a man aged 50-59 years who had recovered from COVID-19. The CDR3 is CASKRGLAGGNQETQYF. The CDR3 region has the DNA TGTGCCAGCAAAAGGGGACTAGCGGGGGGAAATCAAGAGACCCAGTACTTC.